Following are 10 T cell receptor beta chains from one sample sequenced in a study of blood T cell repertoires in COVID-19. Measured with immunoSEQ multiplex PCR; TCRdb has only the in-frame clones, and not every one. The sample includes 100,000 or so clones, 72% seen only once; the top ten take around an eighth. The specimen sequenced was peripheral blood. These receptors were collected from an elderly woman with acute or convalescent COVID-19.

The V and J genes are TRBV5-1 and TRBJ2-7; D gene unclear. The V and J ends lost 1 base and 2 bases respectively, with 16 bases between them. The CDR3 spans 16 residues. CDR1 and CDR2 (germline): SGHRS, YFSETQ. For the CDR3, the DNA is TGCGCCAGCAGCTTGTTCGGTCGAGGCGTAACCTACGAGCAGTACTTC. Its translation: CASSLFGRGVTYEQYF. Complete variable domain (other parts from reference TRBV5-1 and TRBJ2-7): KAGVTQTPRYLIKTRGQQVTLSCSPISGHRSVSWYQQTPGQGLQFLFEYFSETQRNKGNFPGRFSGRQFSNSRSEMNVSTLELGDSALYLCASSLFGRGVTYEQYFGPGTRLTVT.

The CDR3 DNA follows: TGTGCCAGTAGTATAGGGACTAGCGGGGGAGAGACCCAGTACTTC. Its protein product is CASSIGTSGGETQYF. The chain uses TRBV19 and TRBJ2-5; 13 positions match TRBD2. The germline CDR1 and CDR2 sequences are LNHDA and SQIVND (reference sequence). The length of the CDR3 is 15 residues. V lost 1 base to trimming and J lost 4 bases; unmatched junction nucleotides: 0.

The CDR3: CASSLAGAVDTQYF. DNA for the CDR3: TGCGCCAGCAGTTTAGCGGGGGCCGTGGATACGCAGTATTTT. This rearrangement joins TRBV5-1 to TRBJ2-3, with 9 bases that match TRBD2. V shed 5 bases, J shed 6 bases, and the junction held 7 bases outside the gene matches. Looked up from germline, CDR1 is SGHRS and CDR2 is YFSETQ. The CDR3 runs to 14 residues.

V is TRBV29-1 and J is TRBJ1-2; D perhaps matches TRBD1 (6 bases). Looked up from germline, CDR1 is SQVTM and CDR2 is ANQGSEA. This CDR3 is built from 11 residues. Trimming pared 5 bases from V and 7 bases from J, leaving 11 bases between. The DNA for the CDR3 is TGCAGCGTTTCCAGGGGTGGTGGCTACACCTTC. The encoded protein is CSVSRGGGYTF.

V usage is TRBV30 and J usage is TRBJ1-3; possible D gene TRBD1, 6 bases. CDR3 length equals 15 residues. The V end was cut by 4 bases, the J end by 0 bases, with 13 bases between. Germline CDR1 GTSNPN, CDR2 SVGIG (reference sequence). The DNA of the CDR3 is TGTGCCTGGACCGACAGGACCTCCTCTGGAAACACCATATATTTT. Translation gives CAWTDRTSSGNTIYF.

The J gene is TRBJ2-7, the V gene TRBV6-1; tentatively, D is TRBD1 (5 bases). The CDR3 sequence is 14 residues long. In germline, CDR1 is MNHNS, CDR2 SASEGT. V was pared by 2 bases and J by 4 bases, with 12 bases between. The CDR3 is CASSELTEPYEQYF. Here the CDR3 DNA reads TGTGCCAGCAGTGAATTGACAGAACCTTACGAGCAGTACTTC.

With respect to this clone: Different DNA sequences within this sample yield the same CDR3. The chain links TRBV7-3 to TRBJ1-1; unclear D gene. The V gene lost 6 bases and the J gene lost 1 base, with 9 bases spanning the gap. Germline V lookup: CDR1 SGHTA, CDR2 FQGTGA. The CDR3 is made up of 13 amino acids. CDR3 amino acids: CASSLQENTEAFF. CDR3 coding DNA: TGTGCCAGCAGTCTGCAGGAGAACACTGAAGCTTTCTTT.

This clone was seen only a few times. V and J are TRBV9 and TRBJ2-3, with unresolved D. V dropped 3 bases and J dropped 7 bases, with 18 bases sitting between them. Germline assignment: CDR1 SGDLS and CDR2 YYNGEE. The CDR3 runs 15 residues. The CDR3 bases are TGTGCCAGCAGCGAGAATGTAGACTTTCAGAATACGCAGTATTTT. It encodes CASSENVDFQNTQYF.

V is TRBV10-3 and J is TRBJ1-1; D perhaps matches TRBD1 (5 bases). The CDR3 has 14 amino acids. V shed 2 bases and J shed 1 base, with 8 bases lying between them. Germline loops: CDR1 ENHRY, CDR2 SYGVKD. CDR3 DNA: TGTGCCATCAGTGAGCGGACACCGAACACTGAAGCTTTCTTT. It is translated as CAISERTPNTEAFF.

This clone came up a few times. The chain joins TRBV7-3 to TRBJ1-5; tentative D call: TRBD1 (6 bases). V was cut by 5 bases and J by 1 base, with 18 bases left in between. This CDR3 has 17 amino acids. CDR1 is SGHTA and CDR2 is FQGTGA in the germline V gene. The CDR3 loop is CASSLPTPGQSNQPQHF. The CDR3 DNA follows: TGTGCCAGCAGCCTCCCTACCCCGGGACAAAGCAATCAGCCCCAGCATTTT.